The source of this TCR beta chain is a study of response to subunit inactivated influenza vaccine. TCRdb recomputed calls from the RT-PCR reads with MiXCR, one row per CDR3 protein. The table shows about 540,000 distinct CDR3 sequences, with approximately 20% occurring only once. V was pared by 7 bases and J by 0 bases, with 9 bases between. The CDR3 is 14 residues long. Germline V gives CDR1 MNHEY, CDR2 SVGEGT. This sample was also put to use in a study of T cells expressing NK-cell markers. From that report: Template switching by 5'RACE with UMIs generated the TCR beta cDNA. The sorts in several experiments were restricted to alpha-beta TCR T cells by an anti-gamma-delta TCR antibody.

The sequence derives from a man between 45 and 60 years old who received an inactivated influenza vaccine. The material sequenced was CD4+ T cells sorted from PBMCs, taken roughly 12 days after vaccination. The gene calls are TRBV6-2 or TRBV6-3 and TRBJ2-2; D ambiguous. The CDR3 spells CASIWDTNTGELFF. The CDR3 nucleotides are TGTGCCAGCATCTGGGATACGAACACCGGGGAGCTGTTTTTT.